The 28 T cell receptor beta chains in this list originate from one sample, sequenced in a study of control samples from healthy donors and cancer patients. Only in-frame clones appear in the TCRdb table, and some are missing; sequencing was by immunoSEQ multiplex PCR. The profile covers about 150,000 clones, with roughly nine tenths appearing a single time and around 4.7% taken by the ten largest. Input material: blood. These receptors originate from a man aged 25-45 years in good health.

This sequence joins TRBV9 and TRBJ2-1; 9 bases agree with TRBD1. Germline V gene sequence: CDR1 SGDLS, CDR2 YYNGEE. This CDR3 has 15 residues. V dropped 4 bases and J dropped 4; count of bases not matched to a gene: 6. The CDR3 loop reads CASSRGTGTYNEQFF. In nucleotides, the CDR3 is TGTGCCAGCAGCCGAGGGACAGGGACTTACAATGAGCAGTTCTTC.

The chain links TRBV7-9 to TRBJ2-3, with a possible D match to TRBD1 (5 bases). Between the trimmed V and J ends, which lost 5 bases and 6 bases, there was a span of 9 bases. Germline assignment: CDR1 SEHNR and CDR2 FQNEAQ (reference sequence). The CDR3 is 12 amino acids. The CDR3 DNA reads TGTGCCAGCAGCCCCCCAGGGGATACGCAGTATTTT. This codes for CASSPPGDTQYF.

The chain uses TRBV19 and TRBJ2-2; 8 nucleotides match TRBD1. With V trimmed by 7 bases and J by 2 bases, 6 bases remained unmatched. The CDR3 has 15 amino acids. Germline V gene sequence: CDR1 LNHDA, CDR2 SQIVND (reference sequence). The CDR3 sequence is CASTRTGLNTGELFF. The DNA for the CDR3 is TGTGCCAGTACCCGGACAGGGTTAAACACCGGGGAGCTGTTTTTT.

The rearrangement uses TRBV3-1 (or the pseudogene TRBV3-2) and TRBJ2-7, with TRBD1 matching 9 bases. CDR1 is LGHDT and CDR2 is YNNKEL in the germline V gene (reference sequence). Losses at the gene ends were 4 bases for V and 7 bases for J; bases not matched to a gene: 5. CDR3 size: 13 residues. CDR3 nucleotide sequence: TGTGCCAGCAGCCCTGGACAGGGGCGTGAGCAGTACTTC. It yields the protein CASSPGQGREQYF.

This chain connects TRBV4-3 to TRBJ1-1; D gene uncertain. With 0 bases removed from V and 3 bases from J, the gap between germline ends came to 14 bases. Germline V gene sequence: CDR1 LGHNA, CDR2 YSLEER. The CDR3 sequence is 16 residues long. Here the CDR3 reads CASSQELRAMDTEAFF. CDR3 sequence (DNA): TGCGCCAGCAGCCAAGAATTGCGGGCCATGGACACTGAAGCTTTCTTT.

The genes are TRBV5-1 and TRBJ2-7; tentatively, D is TRBD1 or TRBD2 (5 bases each). V dropped 2 bases and J dropped 3 bases, with 12 bases sitting between them. The V gene's germline CDR1 is SGHRS and CDR2 YFSETQ. CDR3 size: 14 residues. Written as DNA, the CDR3 is TGCGCCAGCAGCTTTGAGGGGAGTAGCTACGAGCAGTACTTC. Amino acid sequence: CASSFEGSSYEQYF.

The chain joins TRBV7-9 to TRBJ2-7, with D maybe TRBD2 (5 bases). The CDR3 covers 13 residues. Between the trimmed V and J ends, which lost 4 bases and 7 bases, there was a span of 14 bases. Looked up from germline, CDR1 is SEHNR and CDR2 is FQNEAQ (reference sequence). CDR3 DNA sequence: TGTGCCAGCAGCTCGGGGATTTGGGGAGAGCAGTACTTC. Its translation is CASSSGIWGEQYF.

The chain couples TRBV24-1 to TRBJ2-2, with no clear D. Looked up from germline, CDR1 is KGHDR and CDR2 is SFDVKD. CDR3 length: 13 residues. V was cut by 4 bases and J by 2 bases, with 4 bases left in between. CDR3 DNA: TGTGCCACCAGTGAAACCAACACCGGGGAGCTGTTTTTT. Its protein is CATSETNTGELFF.

The rearrangement links TRBV14 to TRBJ1-3; D is ambiguous. Germline V CDR1 and CDR2: SGHDN, FVKESK. The CDR3 sequence is 15 residues long. The V gene lost 1 base and the J gene lost 1 base, with 8 bases spanning the gap. In DNA form, the CDR3 reads TGTGCCAGCAGCCAAGTGATCGGGTCTGGAAACACCATATATTTT. This translates into CASSQVIGSGNTIYF. Full variable domain (rest looked up from reference TRBV14 and TRBJ1-3): EAGVTQFPSHSVIEKGQTVTLRCDPISGHDNLYWYRRVMGKEIKFLLHFVKESKQDESGMPNNRFLAERTGGTYSTLKVQPAELEDSGVYFCASSQVIGSGNTIYFGEGSWLTVV.

This clone was seen only once. The rearrangement uses TRBV7-2 and TRBJ2-7; D gene uncertain. The CDR3 sequence is 13 residues long. Germline values: CDR1 SGHTA, CDR2 FQGNSA. Trimming took 4 bases from V and 5 from J, leaving 12 bases between them. CDR3 residues: CASSSQLAHEQYF. CDR3 DNA: TGTGCCAGCAGCTCACAGCTCGCCCACGAGCAGTACTTC.

V is TRBV7-3 and J is TRBJ1-2, with a tentative D call TRBD1 (6 bases). The germline V and J ends were trimmed by 5 bases and 2 bases, with 9 bases remaining between them. The CDR3 is 13 residues long. Germline CDR1 is SGHTA and CDR2 is FQGTGA. The CDR3 nucleotides are TGTGCCAGCAGCCAAGGACAGAACTATGGCTACACCTTC. This encodes CASSQGQNYGYTF. The full variable domain, in which reference TRBV7-3 and TRBJ1-2 provide the parts outside the CDR3, is GAGVSQTPSNKVTEKGKYVELRCDPISGHTALYWYRQSLGQGPEFLIYFQGTGAADDSGLPNDRFFAVRPEGSVSTLKIQRTERGDSAVYLCASSQGQNYGYTFGSGTRLTVV.

The V and J genes are TRBV6-6 and TRBJ1-3; D unclear. Germline CDR1 is MNHNY and CDR2 is SVGAGI (reference sequence). Trimming pared 2 bases from V and 4 bases from J, leaving 12 bases between. The CDR3 loop spans 15 amino acids. The CDR3 loop reads CASSYAEGTGNTIYF. CDR3 DNA: TGTGCCAGCAGTTACGCTGAGGGAACAGGAAACACCATATATTTT.

This clone was seen once. This rearrangement joins TRBV9 to TRBJ1-4; D is possibly TRBD1 (5 bases). Germline V CDR1 and CDR2: SGDLS, YYNGEE. The CDR3 sequence is 17 residues long. Trimming shortened V by 2 bases and J by 3 bases, and 17 bases separated the two germline ends. As DNA, the CDR3 is TGTGCCAGCAGCGTCGGGGGTTCCCTCGGGGCTAATGAAAAACTGTTTTTT. This encodes CASSVGGSLGANEKLFF.

CDR3 DNA: TGTGCCAGCAGTCCTCCGTTCCCACTAGCGGGCACAGATACGCAGTATTTT. Amino acid sequence: CASSPPFPLAGTDTQYF. This chain joins TRBV7-9 and TRBJ2-3, with 8 nucleotides matching TRBD2. Germline assignment: CDR1 SEHNR and CDR2 FQNEAQ (reference sequence). The CDR3 totals 17 residues. With V trimmed by 6 bases and J by 1 base, 12 bases remained unmatched. Filled out from reference TRBV7-9 and TRBJ2-3, the complete variable domain reads DTGVSQNPRHKITKRGQNVTFRCDPISEHNRLYWYRQTLGQGPEFLTYFQNEAQLEKSRLLSDRFSAERPKGSFSTLEIQRTEQGDSAMYLCASSPPFPLAGTDTQYFGPGTRLTVL.

The chain links TRBV11-2 to TRBJ2-4, with D possibly matching TRBD2 (6 bases). The germline V and J ends were trimmed by 5 bases and 9 bases, with 17 bases remaining between them. CDR3 length: 14 amino acids. Germline CDR1 is SGHAT and CDR2 is FQNNGV. The CDR3 sequence is CASSPLRGLPIQYF. The CDR3 nucleotides are TGTGCCAGCAGCCCGCTCCGGGGACTCCCCATTCAGTACTTC.

This clone was recorded once. The chain uses TRBV7-2 and TRBJ1-5; D remains unclear. The germline V gene encodes CDR1 SGHTA and CDR2 FQGNSA. Trimming cost V 2 bases and J 2 bases, with 16 bases left between them. The CDR3 has 17 amino acids. The CDR3: CASSLIGPSLGNQPQHF. As DNA, the CDR3 is TGTGCCAGCAGCTTAATCGGCCCTAGCCTAGGCAATCAGCCCCAGCATTTT.

The V gene is TRBV7-2, the J gene TRBJ2-7; 7 bases are shared with TRBD1. With V trimmed by 5 bases and J by 0 bases, 7 bases remained unmatched. The CDR3 is 15 residues long. Germline values: CDR1 SGHTA, CDR2 FQGNSA. CDR3 coding DNA: TGTGCCAGCAGCCCCCGGGACAGAAACTCCTACGAGCAGTACTTC. It encodes CASSPRDRNSYEQYF.

V is TRBV2 and J is TRBJ1-6, with 11 bases matching TRBD1. The CDR3 is 13 amino acids. V shed 6 bases and J 9 bases; nucleotides not matched to a gene: 1. The germline V gene encodes CDR1 SNHLY and CDR2 FYNNEI. CDR3 nucleotides: TGTGCCAGCAGAGGGACAGGGGGTTCACCCCTCCACTTT. It specifies CASRGTGGSPLHF.

The rearrangement uses TRBV9 and TRBJ1-4; TRBD1 aligns across 9 bases. The CDR3 runs to 15 residues. The V and J ends lost 0 bases and 8 bases, in that order; junction bases with no gene match: 5. CDR1 is SGDLS and CDR2 is YYNGEE in the germline V gene. The CDR3 protein is CASSVVGQGNEKLFF. CDR3 coding DNA: TGTGCCAGCAGCGTAGTGGGACAGGGCAACGAAAAACTGTTTTTT. Full variable domain (remainder filled in from reference TRBV9 and TRBJ1-4): DSGVTQTPKHLITATGQRVTLRCSPRSGDLSVYWYQQSLDQGLQFLIQYYNGEERAKGNILERFSAQQFPDLHSELNLSSLELGDSALYFCASSVVGQGNEKLFFGSGTQLSVL.

This chain links TRBV28 with TRBJ2-1; D may be TRBD2 (5 bases). Germline lookup yields CDR1 MDHEN and CDR2 SYDVKM. The CDR3 runs 16 residues. The V gene lost 2 bases and the J gene lost 4 bases, with 15 bases spanning the gap. CDR3 loop: CASSLGAAGDYNEQFF. CDR3 nucleotide sequence: TGTGCCAGCAGTTTAGGAGCGGCGGGCGATTACAATGAGCAGTTCTTC.

This rearrangement joins TRBV7-8 to TRBJ1-1; D remains ambiguous. V dropped 3 bases and J dropped 3 bases, with 14 bases sitting between them. Germline V CDR1 and CDR2: SGHVS, FQNEAQ. This CDR3 comprises 15 residues. This chain's CDR3 is CASSLQNRGHTEAFF. DNA for the CDR3: TGTGCCAGCAGCTTGCAAAACCGGGGTCACACTGAAGCTTTCTTT.

With regard to this clone: Other nucleotide sequences from this sample produce the same CDR3. The chain couples TRBV6-1 to TRBJ1-1; D is uncertain. Germline CDR1 is MNHNS and CDR2 is SASEGT. V was shortened by 0 bases and J by 5 bases, with 7 bases between the two germline ends. CDR3 length: 13 amino acids. CDR3 amino acids: CASSEARGTEAFF. The CDR3 coding sequence is TGTGCCAGCAGTGAAGCGCGAGGGACTGAAGCTTTCTTT.

This clone was picked up a small number of times. V gene TRBV18 combines with J gene TRBJ1-2; D possibly corresponds to TRBD1 (5 bases). V was clipped by 2 bases and J by 5 bases, with 15 bases between them. CDR3 length: 15 amino acids. Germline CDR1 is KGHSH and CDR2 is LQKENI. Written as DNA, the CDR3 is TGTGCCAGCTCACCAGAGGCGGGGGAGAGGTATGGCTACACCTTC. Residues: CASSPEAGERYGYTF. Combining the CDR3 with reference TRBV18 and TRBJ1-2 gives the whole variable domain NAGVMQNPRHLVRRRGQEARLRCSPMKGHSHVYWYRQLPEEGLKFMVYLQKENIIDESGMPKERFSAEFPKEGPSILRIQQVVRGDSAAYFCASSPEAGERYGYTFGSGTRLTVV.

This clone was detected once. V usage is TRBV29-1 and J usage is TRBJ1-1; weak D call: TRBD1 (5 bases). There are 13 residues in the CDR3. CDR1 is SQVTM and CDR2 is ANQGSEA in the germline V gene. V dropped 4 bases and J dropped 4 bases, with 13 bases sitting between them. The CDR3 sequence is CSVVWAGGTEAFF. The CDR3 nucleotides are TGCAGCGTTGTATGGGCCGGGGGCACTGAAGCTTTCTTT.

J is TRBJ2-7 and V is TRBV19; 8 positions agree with TRBD2. Losses at the gene ends were 5 bases for V and 3 bases for J; bases not matched to a gene: 12. This CDR3 is 16 amino acids long. Germline CDR1 is LNHDA and CDR2 is SQIVND (reference sequence). The CDR3 spells CASSPSGSDPHYEQYF. CDR3 coding DNA: TGTGCCAGTAGTCCGAGCGGGAGCGACCCTCACTACGAGCAGTACTTC.

This clone has only a few counts. The rearrangement links TRBV19 to TRBJ2-1, with 8 bases that match TRBD2. The germline V gene has CDR1 LNHDA and CDR2 SQIVND (reference sequence). Trimming cost V 10 bases and J 8 bases; bases outside gene matches: 13. The CDR3 runs to 14 residues. Here the CDR3 reads CATAPGGRGYEQFF. CDR3 coding DNA: TGTGCCACCGCACCGGGAGGGAGAGGCTATGAGCAGTTCTTC. The full variable domain, in which reference TRBV19 and TRBJ2-1 provide the parts outside the CDR3, is DGGITQSPKYLFRKEGQNVTLSCEQNLNHDAMYWYRQDPGQGLRLIYYSQIVNDFQKGDIAEGYSVSREKKESFPLTVTSAQKNPTAFYLCATAPGGRGYEQFFGPGTRLTVL.

In its sample, this clone was seen once. The CDR3 region is CASSQETANQPQHF. CDR3 DNA: TGCGCCAGCAGCCAAGAGACAGCGAATCAGCCCCAGCATTTT. The chain combines TRBV4-1 with TRBJ1-5; a weak D match, TRBD1 (5 bases). Germline CDR1 is MGHRA and CDR2 is YSYEKL. The CDR3 spans 14 residues. Trimming pared 0 bases from V and 4 bases from J, leaving 7 bases between.

The chain is built from TRBV9 and TRBJ1-5; D remains unclear. The germline V gene encodes CDR1 SGDLS and CDR2 YYNGEE. V was clipped by 0 bases and J by 3 bases, with 13 bases between them. The CDR3 loop spans 16 amino acids. The CDR3 DNA is TGTGCCAGCAGCGTAGGTCCCGGGCCGTACAATCAGCCCCAGCATTTT. The encoded protein is CASSVGPGPYNQPQHF.